This T cell receptor beta chain came from a study of T cells expressing NK-cell markers. Points from the study as a whole: Several of the donors carried dominant NKG2C+ clonotypes that took up roughly 1.0-8% of their CD8+ T cells.

Germline V CDR1 and CDR2: KGHDR, SFDVKD. The CDR3 spans 16 residues. TCR beta libraries carry UMIs added by 5'RACE template switching. TCRdb re-called the 5' RACE reads; one entry per CDR3 protein, DNA not given. The listing contains about 370,000 distinct CDR3 sequences. Turning to this clonotype: The target antigen is unknown.

The V call is TRBV24-1, the J call TRBJ2-1; the TRBD1 assignment by TCRdb is unverifiable without DNA. The receptor was derived from a woman between 50 and 59 years old in good health. Sequenced sample: blood T cells: a sorted CD56 or NKG2C T cell subset, CD4+ or CD8+ T cells, or bulk PBMC T cells (not recorded which). CDR3 residues: CATSDPGTGTSHEQFF.